Below are 11 T cell receptor beta chains sequenced from a single sample in a study of shared clonotypes between healthy human individuals. This table comes from immunoSEQ multiplex PCR, and its TCRdb copy is limited to in-frame clones, with some not included. The table records around 600,000 clones, 95% to 98% of them present only once. Sequenced input: naive CD4+ T cells sorted from blood. Specified subset: CD45RA+ positively selected. The receptors come from a woman aged 30 to 39 in good health.

The V gene is TRBV30, the J gene TRBJ2-2; 9 bases match TRBD2. Germline assignment: CDR1 GTSNPN and CDR2 SVGIG (reference sequence). The CDR3 length is 16 residues. V was pared by 4 bases and J by 7 bases, with 13 bases of the junction left unmatched. The CDR3, as DNA: TGTGCCTGGAAGGCCGCCGGCGGGAGGGGGGACGGGGAGCTGTTTTTT. The encoded protein is CAWKAAGGRGDGELFF.

V and J are TRBV28 and TRBJ2-7; 8 nucleotides line up with TRBD2. The junction had 10 bases not matched to a gene; V was cut back by 5 bases and J by 7 bases. This CDR3 spans 14 amino acids. Germline CDR1 and CDR2: MDHEN and SYDVKM. CDR3 DNA: TGTGCCAGCAGTCCGATCGGGGGGGCAGGGGAGCAGTACTTC. Protein sequence: CASSPIGGAGEQYF.

This chain uses TRBV7-3 with TRBJ2-1; D gene ambiguous. V was cut by 2 bases and J by 0 bases, with 11 bases left in between. The CDR3 has 16 residues. In germline, CDR1 is SGHTA, CDR2 FQGTGA. The DNA of the CDR3 is TGTGCCAGCAGCTTAGCCCAAGCCCTCTCCTACAATGAGCAGTTCTTC. Translated: CASSLAQALSYNEQFF.

This chain connects TRBV7-9 to TRBJ1-5; D uncertain. V dropped 5 bases and J dropped 7 bases, with 15 bases sitting between them. Germline V CDR1 and CDR2: SEHNR, FQNEAQ (reference sequence). The CDR3 covers 14 residues. In nucleotides, the CDR3 is TGTGCCAGCAGCCCTAGAGGAATTAACCAGCCCCAGCATTTT. Its protein product is CASSPRGINQPQHF. The full variable domain, its missing parts supplied by reference TRBV7-9 and TRBJ1-5, is DTGVSQNPRHKITKRGQNVTFRCDPISEHNRLYWYRQTLGQGPEFLTYFQNEAQLEKSRLLSDRFSAERPKGSFSTLEIQRTEQGDSAMYLCASSPRGINQPQHFGDGTRLSIL.

V usage is TRBV10-3 and J usage is TRBJ1-1, with 7 bases identical to TRBD1. Germline assignment: CDR1 ENHRY and CDR2 SYGVKD. This CDR3 has 13 residues. V dropped 10 bases and J dropped 3; count of bases not matched to a gene: 8. CDR3 sequence reads: CAKRQGTDTEAFF. CDR3 DNA: TGTGCCAAAAGACAGGGTACTGACACTGAAGCTTTCTTT.

This clone was observed a single time. This chain uses TRBV10-3 with TRBJ1-1; D is perhaps TRBD1 (5 bases). The CDR3 loop spans 13 amino acids. V lost 3 bases and J lost 7, with 12 bases in between. The germline V gene encodes CDR1 ENHRY and CDR2 SYGVKD. CDR3 in DNA: TGTGCCATCAGTGAAACGGGGACGGGTGAAGCTTTCTTT. It codes for CAISETGTGEAFF.

The chain uses TRBV5-1 and TRBJ2-1; 7 bases are shared with TRBD2. This CDR3 is built from 17 residues. J lost 4 bases, V lost 0 bases, and 10 bases had no gene match. Germline lookup yields CDR1 SGHRS and CDR2 YFSETQ. The CDR3 spells CASSLVPGGYEYNEQFF. The DNA of the CDR3 is TGCGCCAGCAGCTTGGTACCGGGAGGATACGAGTACAATGAGCAGTTCTTC.

This sequence joins TRBV19 and TRBJ2-1; 10 nucleotides align to TRBD2. CDR1 and CDR2 (germline): LNHDA, SQIVND (reference sequence). The CDR3 sequence is 16 residues long. Trimming took 5 bases from V and 8 from J; bases not matched to a gene: 12. The CDR3 DNA reads as TGTGCCAGTAGTCTTCCCAGCGGGAGGGTTTCAGATGAGCAGTTCTTC. Translated, it gives CASSLPSGRVSDEQFF.

The gene calls are TRBV6-6 and TRBJ2-7; D not certain. Between the trimmed V and J ends, which lost 5 bases and 0 bases, there was a span of 14 bases. The CDR3 extends over 15 amino acids. Germline CDR1 is MNHNY and CDR2 is SVGAGI (reference sequence). The CDR3 sequence: CASSIYFESSYEQYF. The CDR3 DNA reads as TGTGCCAGCAGTATTTACTTCGAGAGCTCCTACGAGCAGTACTTC.

The V and J genes are TRBV28 and TRBJ1-2; D is possibly TRBD1 (5 bases). There are 17 residues in the CDR3. V was cut by 6 bases and J by 7 bases, with 27 bases left in between. Germline V gene sequence: CDR1 MDHEN, CDR2 SYDVKM. CDR3 sequence: CASSTNYRGRDESGYTF. CDR3 DNA sequence: TGTGCCAGCAGCACAAATTATCGCGGCAGGGATGAAAGTGGCTACACCTTC.

The chain combines TRBV5-6 with TRBJ2-5; a weak D match, TRBD2 (6 bases). In germline, CDR1 is SGHDT, CDR2 YYEEEE. This CDR3 has 13 residues. Trimming removed 2 bases from V and 10 bases from J, with 15 bases in between. CDR3 bases: TGTGCCAGCAGCTTAGAGCCTGCGGAGGGCCAGTACTTC. This translates into CASSLEPAEGQYF.